This entry is about one TCR beta chain. In the original processing: Nucleated cell number was recorded as an estimate derived from reference gene primer amplification. The repertoire was sequenced with immunoSEQ multiplex PCR; TCRdb's copy has only in-frame clones and lacks some. V and J calls and clone size are as listed in that table; D and trimming were resolved from the DNA. The table includes about 34,000 clones, around 92% detected once. This record comes from a study of blood T cell repertoires in COVID-19. Across the study: COVID-19 samples from acute and convalescent phases originated in the United States, Italy and Spain.

Unmatched junction bases numbered 6, after V lost 6 bases and J lost 5 bases. The CDR3 loop spans 14 amino acids. Per the germline V gene, CDR1 is LNHDA and CDR2 is SQIVND (reference sequence). The TCR sequence derives from a woman of 80 years or more with acute or convalescent COVID-19. Sequenced material: peripheral blood. The V and J genes are TRBV19 and TRBJ1-3; 8 bases align to TRBD1. CDR3 in amino acids: CASRPTGVRNTIYF. CDR3 DNA sequence: TGTGCCAGTAGGCCGACAGGGGTGAGAAACACCATATATTTT. Supplemented by reference TRBV19 and TRBJ1-3, the full variable domain reads DGGITQSPKYLFRKEGQNVTLSCEQNLNHDAMYWYRQDPGQGLRLIYYSQIVNDFQKGDIAEGYSVSREKKESFPLTVTSAQKNPTAFYLCASRPTGVRNTIYFGEGSWLTVV.